The 30 T cell receptor beta chains below all came from one sample that was sequenced in a study of immune evolution from preneoplasia to lung adenocarcinoma. The data were produced by immunoSEQ multiplex PCR, yet TCRdb's version contains in-frame clones alone and is incomplete. The sample carries about 5,500 clones, around two thirds recorded once. The source material was FFPE adjacent normal lung tissue. These receptors were obtained from a person older than 75 with lung adenocarcinoma.

The rearrangement links TRBV30 to TRBJ1-5, with 9 positions matching TRBD1. There are 13 residues in the CDR3. V shed 2 bases and J 5 bases; nucleotides not matched to a gene: 1. CDR1 is GTSNPN and CDR2 is SVGIG in the germline V gene (reference sequence). The CDR3 DNA is TGTGCCTGGAGTCGACAGGGGGATCAGCCCCAGCATTTT. This gives the protein CAWSRQGDQPQHF. Variable domain in full (rest from reference TRBV30 and TRBJ1-5): SQTIHQWPATLVQPVGSPLSLECTVEGTSNPNLYWYRQAAGRGLQLLFYSVGIGQISSEVPQNLSASRPQDRQFILSSKKLLLSDSGFYLCAWSRQGDQPQHFGDGTRLSIL.

This rearrangement joins TRBV7-3 to TRBJ2-3; D perhaps matches TRBD2 (5 bases). The CDR3 loop spans 14 amino acids. The V gene lost 5 bases and the J gene lost 3 bases, with 12 bases spanning the gap. Germline assignment: CDR1 SGHTA and CDR2 FQGTGA. The CDR3 DNA reads TGTGCCAGCAGCCCCCAAGGAGGTACAGATACGCAGTATTTT. Amino acid sequence: CASSPQGGTDTQYF.

The rearrangement links TRBV29-1 to TRBJ2-2; 7 nucleotides match TRBD1. The germline V gene has CDR1 SQVTM and CDR2 ANQGSEA. The CDR3 spans 15 residues. J gave up 7 bases and V 6 bases, and 14 bases lay outside the gene matches. CDR3 amino acids: CSVAGKGQSVGELFF. For the CDR3, the DNA is TGCAGCGTCGCCGGTAAGGGACAGTCAGTCGGGGAGCTGTTTTTT.

The chain has TRBV15 and TRBJ2-2, with D perhaps matching TRBD2 (6 bases). This CDR3 region has 15 residues. CDR1 is LNHNV, CDR2 YYDKDF, per germline (reference sequence). V gave up 5 bases and J gave up 3 bases, with 13 bases separating them. The CDR3 bases are TGTGCCACCAGCTCCCTCGGGGGTGACACCGGGGAGCTGTTTTTT. It is translated as CATSSLGGDTGELFF.

This clone came up once. The chain couples TRBV7-8 to TRBJ1-3; D not resolved. The CDR3 runs 18 residues. The V end lost 1 base, the J end lost 0 bases, and 16 bases lay between the germline ends. Looked up from germline, CDR1 is SGHVS and CDR2 is FQNEAQ. CDR3 DNA: TGTGCCAGCAGCTTAGTCACACTCTCGGCGTACTCTGGAAACACCATATATTTT. Protein sequence: CASSLVTLSAYSGNTIYF.

The chain carries TRBV5-4 and TRBJ2-1, with 9 bases matching TRBD2. Germline lookup yields CDR1 SGHNT and CDR2 YYREEE (reference sequence). CDR3 size: 16 residues. Germline trimming cut 0 bases from V and 9 bases from J; bases unmatched to any gene: 10. The CDR3 DNA reads TGTGCCAGCAGCTTGGGAAGCGGGGGGACGAGAGCTGAGCAGTTCTTC. It translates to CASSLGSGGTRAEQFF.

The chain links TRBV7-2 to TRBJ2-5; D remains unclear. The germline V gene encodes CDR1 SGHTA and CDR2 FQGNSA. The CDR3 has 13 amino acids. V lost 5 bases and J 5 bases, leaving 12 bases between the germline ends. The CDR3 region is CASSPNTKETQYF. The CDR3 bases are TGTGCCAGCAGCCCCAACACTAAGGAGACCCAGTACTTC.

This chain links TRBV5-1 with TRBJ2-1; D is unresolved. V gave up 4 bases and J gave up 1 base, with 12 bases separating them. This CDR3 region has 15 residues. Germline CDR1 is SGHRS and CDR2 is YFSETQ. The CDR3 DNA reads TGCGCCAGCAGCCCTTCCGCGGATTCCTACAATGAGCAGTTCTTC. Translating gives CASSPSADSYNEQFF.

V is TRBV18 and J is TRBJ2-4; D perhaps matches TRBD2 (7 bases). The germline V gene has CDR1 KGHSH and CDR2 LQKENI. The CDR3 runs 14 residues. Trimming took off 3 bases at V and 2 bases at J, with 8 bases between the two ends. The CDR3: CASSPGGPKNIQYF. The CDR3 coding sequence is TGTGCCAGCTCACCGGGGGGGCCCAAAAACATTCAGTACTTC.

This rearrangement joins TRBV6-4 to TRBJ2-3; either TRBD1 or TRBD2 may supply D (5 bases each). CDR1 and CDR2 (germline): MRHNA, SNTAGT. The germline V and J ends were trimmed by 8 bases and 1 base, with 16 bases remaining between them. This CDR3 is 15 amino acids long. The CDR3, as DNA: TGTGCCAGCGGGGGACCTCTGGATGGCACAGATACGCAGTATTTT. Protein: CASGGPLDGTDTQYF.

V usage is TRBV23-1 and J usage is TRBJ1-5; 8 bases are a match to TRBD1. TRBV23-1 is reported as an ORF; its role is uncertain. J was trimmed by 3 bases and V by 4 bases; bases with no gene match: 8. The CDR3 has 16 amino acids. The chain's CDR3 is CASSPPPDRDNQPQHF. DNA of the CDR3: TGCGCCAGCAGTCCCCCGCCGGACAGGGACAATCAGCCCCAGCATTTT.

The V gene is TRBV4-3, the J gene TRBJ2-5; TRBD1 matches 8 bases. CDR3 length: 14 residues. V lost 8 bases and J lost 4; bases outside the gene matches: 9. Germline CDR1 reads LGHNA; CDR2 reads YSLEER. CDR3 amino acids: CASSPTGERETQYF. The CDR3 nucleotides are TGCGCCAGCTCTCCGACAGGGGAGAGAGAGACCCAGTACTTC.

This clone was observed a single time. Written as DNA, the CDR3 is TGTGCCAGCAGCAGCGGGGGGATACTCAATGAGCAGTTCTTC. It is translated as CASSSGGILNEQFF. The gene calls are TRBV6-6 and TRBJ2-1, with 9 nucleotides matching TRBD2. Looked up from germline, CDR1 is MNHNY and CDR2 is SVGAGI (reference sequence). V was pared by 6 bases and J by 6 bases, with 6 bases of the junction left unmatched. The CDR3 runs 14 residues.

V usage is TRBV19 and J usage is TRBJ1-1; D uncertain. The CDR3 is 13 residues long. Germline lookup yields CDR1 LNHDA and CDR2 SQIVND (reference sequence). The germline V and J ends were trimmed by 9 bases and 2 bases, with 13 bases remaining between them. The CDR3 sequence is CASSIVVNTEAFF. CDR3 DNA sequence: TGTGCCAGCTCTATCGTGGTTAACACTGAAGCTTTCTTT.

This clone is labeled as medium-sized (0.01 to 0.1%). This chain links TRBV7-9 with TRBJ1-1, with D perhaps TRBD1 (5 bases). The CDR3 spans 14 residues. The V end lost 5 bases, the J end lost 0 bases, and 10 bases lay between the germline ends. From germline, CDR1 is SEHNR and CDR2 FQNEAQ (reference sequence). The CDR3 nucleotides are TGTGCCAGCAGCCTTCAAGGGGTGAACACTGAAGCTTTCTTT. This codes for CASSLQGVNTEAFF.

This chain uses TRBV6-1 with TRBJ1-5, with no clear D. V lost 1 base and J lost 3, with 16 bases in between. The germline CDR1 and CDR2 sequences are MNHNS and SASEGT. The CDR3 spans 17 residues. Here the CDR3 DNA reads TGTGCCAGCAGTGAAGAACAAGCAGTAGCAATCAATCAGCCCCAGCATTTT. Its protein product is CASSEEQAVAINQPQHF.

The chain couples TRBV5-8 to TRBJ2-5; D remains unclear. There are 14 residues in the CDR3. In germline, CDR1 is SGHTS, CDR2 YDEGEE. V was clipped by 0 bases and J by 3 bases, with 9 bases between them. The CDR3 region has the DNA TGTGCCAGCAGCTTGGAAGTGGGGAAAGAGACCCAGTACTTC. This translates into CASSLEVGKETQYF.

This chain links TRBV5-6 with TRBJ2-3; D possibly corresponds to TRBD1 (5 bases). This CDR3 comprises 15 residues. V lost 3 bases and J lost 0, with 11 bases in between. Germline CDR1 is SGHDT and CDR2 is YYEEEE. CDR3 bases: TGTGCCAGCAGCTACTTTGCAGGGAGCACAGATACGCAGTATTTT. Amino acids: CASSYFAGSTDTQYF.

This clone showed up just once. This sequence joins TRBV30 and TRBJ2-3; D remains unclear. Germline CDR1 is GTSNPN and CDR2 is SVGIG (reference sequence). The CDR3 has 14 residues. The V gene lost 2 bases and the J gene lost 2 bases, with 11 bases spanning the gap. The CDR3 region has the DNA TGTGCCTGGAGTCCAATCGACTTCACAGATACGCAGTATTTT. It is translated as CAWSPIDFTDTQYF. The full variable domain, in which reference TRBV30 and TRBJ2-3 provide the parts outside the CDR3, is SQTIHQWPATLVQPVGSPLSLECTVEGTSNPNLYWYRQAAGRGLQLLFYSVGIGQISSEVPQNLSASRPQDRQFILSSKKLLLSDSGFYLCAWSPIDFTDTQYFGPGTRLTVL.

The rearrangement uses TRBV30 and TRBJ1-4, with D possibly TRBD1 on 5 matching bases. Germline V lookup: CDR1 GTSNPN, CDR2 SVGIG (reference sequence). Deletions cut 5 bases from V and 3 bases from J, with 13 bases between. The CDR3 has 14 amino acids. In nucleotides, the CDR3 is TGTGCCTGGGGGGGTGAAGGGCCTAATGAAAAACTGTTTTTT. This codes for CAWGGEGPNEKLFF.

V is TRBV7-2 and J is TRBJ1-1; no firm D call. There are 11 residues in the CDR3. CDR1 is SGHTA and CDR2 is FQGNSA in the germline V gene. V was trimmed by 5 bases and J by 6 bases, leaving 7 bases between them. This chain's CDR3 is CASSRRAEAFF. The CDR3 DNA sequence: TGTGCCAGCAGCCGGAGGGCTGAAGCTTTCTTT.

The rearrangement joins TRBV4-2 to TRBJ1-2; D might be TRBD1 (6 bases). V was trimmed by 1 base and J by 4 bases, leaving 10 bases between them. The germline gives CDR1 LGHNA, CDR2 YNFKEQ. The CDR3 covers 14 residues. The chain's CDR3 is CASSQGQVTYGYTF. The DNA of the CDR3 is TGTGCCAGCAGCCAAGGACAGGTCACCTATGGCTACACCTTC.

The gene calls are TRBV5-1 and TRBJ1-2, with 9 positions matching TRBD1. Germline lookup yields CDR1 SGHRS and CDR2 YFSETQ. V gave up 4 bases and J gave up 4 bases; unmatched junction bases: 8. The CDR3 spans 15 residues. CDR3 region: CASSNQQGAGYGYTF. The CDR3 DNA reads TGCGCCAGCAGCAACCAACAGGGGGCTGGCTATGGCTACACCTTC.

This clone was detected a few times. The chain couples TRBV29-1 to TRBJ1-1; D is perhaps TRBD1 (6 bases). Trimming shortened V by 6 bases and J by 0 bases, and 11 bases separated the two germline ends. Germline CDR1 SQVTM, CDR2 ANQGSEA. The length of the CDR3 is 13 residues. CDR3 nucleotide sequence: TGCAGCGTCCTCAGGGACATGAACACTGAAGCTTTCTTT. It codes for CSVLRDMNTEAFF.

This clone was detected a few times. The chain carries TRBV2 and TRBJ1-3; D not resolved. The CDR3 has 15 residues. Trimming took 0 bases from V and 1 from J, leaving 7 bases between them. The germline gives CDR1 SNHLY, CDR2 FYNNEI. The CDR3 DNA is TGTGCCAGCAGTGAAGCGTGGGGTTCTGGAAACACCATATATTTT. Residues: CASSEAWGSGNTIYF.

This sequence joins TRBV5-6 and TRBJ1-1, with D perhaps TRBD1 (6 bases). Germline V gives CDR1 SGHDT, CDR2 YYEEEE. The CDR3 contains 13 residues. Deletions cut 4 bases from V and 6 bases from J, with 13 bases between. For the CDR3, the DNA is TGTGCCAGCAGCGGACAGATCTCCTCTGAAGCTTTCTTT. Its translation: CASSGQISSEAFF.

Worth noting for this clone: Other DNA sequences in this specimen translate into the identical CDR3. The chain uses TRBV7-9 and TRBJ1-2; TRBD1 is a possible D gene (5 bases). V lost 5 bases and J lost 8, with 15 bases in between. The CDR3 contains 13 residues. The V gene's germline CDR1 is SEHNR and CDR2 FQNEAQ (reference sequence). The chain's CDR3 is CASSPVGGSGYTF. In DNA, the CDR3 is TGTGCCAGCAGCCCGGTCGGGGGATCGGGCTACACCTTC.

The genes are TRBV28 and TRBJ2-1, with 12 bases matching TRBD2. Trimming cost V 5 bases and J 7 bases; bases outside gene matches: 6. CDR1 MDHEN and CDR2 SYDVKM come from the germline V gene. The CDR3 loop spans 15 amino acids. Here the CDR3 reads CASSILAGGLNEQFF. Here the CDR3 DNA reads TGTGCCAGCAGTATTCTAGCGGGGGGGCTTAATGAGCAGTTCTTC.

The chain has TRBV29-1 and TRBJ2-7; possible D gene TRBD2, 7 bases. The length of the CDR3 is 13 residues. The V end was cut by 4 bases, the J end by 4 bases, with 14 bases between. Per the germline V gene, CDR1 is SQVTM and CDR2 is ANQGSEA. For the CDR3, the DNA is TGCAGCGTTGTTGGTGGGGGGGCGTACGAGCAGTACTTC. The encoded protein is CSVVGGGAYEQYF.

This clone occurred a few times. The CDR3 bases are TGTGCCAGCAGCTTGGCATCCAGGGACGAGCAGTACTTC. It encodes CASSLASRDEQYF. The chain combines TRBV5-4 with TRBJ2-7; possible D gene TRBD1, 5 bases. CDR1 and CDR2 (germline): SGHNT, YYREEE (reference sequence). With 0 bases removed from V and 5 bases from J, the gap between germline ends came to 9 bases. This CDR3 contains 13 residues.